This T cell receptor beta chain came from a study of CD8+ T cells in alopecia areata. Reverse transcribed after extraction, RNA yielded cDNA as the sequencing template. The data were produced by immunoSEQ multiplex PCR, yet TCRdb's version contains in-frame clones alone and is incomplete. The sample shows about 120,000 clones, approximately 52% of them seen only once. The junction had 6 bases not matched to a gene; V was cut back by 6 bases and J by 5 bases. In germline, CDR1 is SQVTM, CDR2 ANQGSEA. This CDR3 comprises 12 residues. Stated treatment: oral pan-JAK inhibitor, 5-10 mg twice daily. This clone was recorded a few times.

The chain links TRBV29-1 to TRBJ2-5; 7 bases fit TRBD1. The sequence was obtained from a human donor with alopecia areata. This sample comprised CD8+ T cells sorted from blood, obtained at week 4, from a patient treated with tofacitinib. The CDR3: CSVEQGPETQYF. Here the CDR3 DNA reads TGCAGCGTGGAACAGGGGCCGGAGACCCAGTACTTC.